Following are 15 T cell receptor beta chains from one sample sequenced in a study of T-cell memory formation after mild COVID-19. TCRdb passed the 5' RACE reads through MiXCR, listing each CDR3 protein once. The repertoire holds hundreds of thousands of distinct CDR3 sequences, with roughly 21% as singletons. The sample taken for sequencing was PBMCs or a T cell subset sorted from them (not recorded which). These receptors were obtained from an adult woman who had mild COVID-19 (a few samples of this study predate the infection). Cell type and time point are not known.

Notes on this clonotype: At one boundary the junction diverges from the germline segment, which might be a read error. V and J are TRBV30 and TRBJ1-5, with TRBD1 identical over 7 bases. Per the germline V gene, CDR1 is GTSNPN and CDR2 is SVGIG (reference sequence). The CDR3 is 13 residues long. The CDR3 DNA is TGTGCCTGCGGGTCAGGGGGAGGTCAGACCCAGCATTTT. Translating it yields CACGSGGGQTQHF.

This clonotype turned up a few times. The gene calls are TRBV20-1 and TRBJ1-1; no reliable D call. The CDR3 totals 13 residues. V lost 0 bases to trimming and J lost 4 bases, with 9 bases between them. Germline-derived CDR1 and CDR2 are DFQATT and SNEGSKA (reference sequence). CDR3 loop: CSARERGSTEAFF. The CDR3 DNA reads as TGCAGTGCTAGAGAAAGAGGGAGCACTGAAGCTTTCTTT.

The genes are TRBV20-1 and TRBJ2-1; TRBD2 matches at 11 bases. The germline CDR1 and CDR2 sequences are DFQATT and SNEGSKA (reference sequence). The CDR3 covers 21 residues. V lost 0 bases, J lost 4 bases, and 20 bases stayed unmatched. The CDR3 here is CSARDTTPRLAGGRAYNEQFF. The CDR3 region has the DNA TGCAGTGCTAGAGATACAACCCCTAGGCTAGCGGGGGGAAGAGCTTACAATGAGCAGTTCTTC.

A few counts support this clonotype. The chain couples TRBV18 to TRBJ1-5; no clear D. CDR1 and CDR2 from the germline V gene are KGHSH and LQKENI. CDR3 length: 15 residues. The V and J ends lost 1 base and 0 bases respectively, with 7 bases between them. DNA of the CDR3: TGTGCCAGCTCACCACAGCGAGATAGCAATCAGCCCCAGCATTTT. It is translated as CASSPQRDSNQPQHF.

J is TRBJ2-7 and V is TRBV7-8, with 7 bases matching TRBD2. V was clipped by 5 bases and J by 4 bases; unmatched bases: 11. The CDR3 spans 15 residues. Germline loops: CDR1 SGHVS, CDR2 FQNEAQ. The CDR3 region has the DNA TGTGCCAGCAGCCTGGGACTATCGGAGACTTACGAGCAGTACTTC. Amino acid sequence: CASSLGLSETYEQYF.

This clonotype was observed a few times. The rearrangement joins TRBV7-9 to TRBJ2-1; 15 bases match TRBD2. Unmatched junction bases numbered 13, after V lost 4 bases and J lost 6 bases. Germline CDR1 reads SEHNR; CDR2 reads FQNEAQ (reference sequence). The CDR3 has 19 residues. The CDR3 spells CASSYPGTSGRIILNEQFF. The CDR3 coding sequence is TGTGCCAGCAGCTACCCCGGGACTAGCGGGAGGATCATACTCAATGAGCAGTTCTTC. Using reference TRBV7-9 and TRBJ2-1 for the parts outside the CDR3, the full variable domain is DTGVSQNPRHKITKRGQNVTFRCDPISEHNRLYWYRQTLGQGPEFLTYFQNEAQLEKSRLLSDRFSAERPKGSFSTLEIQRTEQGDSAMYLCASSYPGTSGRIILNEQFFGPGTRLTVL.

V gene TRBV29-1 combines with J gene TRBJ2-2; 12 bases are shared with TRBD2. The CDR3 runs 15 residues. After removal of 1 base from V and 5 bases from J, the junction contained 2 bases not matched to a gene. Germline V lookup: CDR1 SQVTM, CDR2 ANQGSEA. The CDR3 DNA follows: TGCAGCGTTGAAGGACTAGCGGGAGCAACCGGGGAGCTGTTTTTT. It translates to CSVEGLAGATGELFF.

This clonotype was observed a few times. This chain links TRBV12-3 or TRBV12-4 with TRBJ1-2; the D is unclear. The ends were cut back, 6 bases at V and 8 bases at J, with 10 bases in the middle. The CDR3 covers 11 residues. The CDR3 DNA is TGTGCCAGCAGCCGGCTTTCGGGCTACACCTTC. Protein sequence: CASSRLSGYTF.

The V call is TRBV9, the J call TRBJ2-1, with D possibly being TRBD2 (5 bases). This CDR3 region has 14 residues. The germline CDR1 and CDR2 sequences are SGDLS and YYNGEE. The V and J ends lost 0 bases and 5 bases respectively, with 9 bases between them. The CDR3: CASSVALVNNEQFF. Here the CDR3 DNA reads TGTGCCAGCAGCGTAGCACTAGTTAACAATGAGCAGTTCTTC.

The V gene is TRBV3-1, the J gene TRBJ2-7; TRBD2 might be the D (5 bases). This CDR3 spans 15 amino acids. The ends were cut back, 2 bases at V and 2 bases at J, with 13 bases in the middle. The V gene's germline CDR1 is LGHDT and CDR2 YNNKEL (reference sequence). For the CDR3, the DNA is TGTGCCAGCAGCCAACCCTTGGACGGGACCTACGAGCAGTACTTC. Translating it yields CASSQPLDGTYEQYF.

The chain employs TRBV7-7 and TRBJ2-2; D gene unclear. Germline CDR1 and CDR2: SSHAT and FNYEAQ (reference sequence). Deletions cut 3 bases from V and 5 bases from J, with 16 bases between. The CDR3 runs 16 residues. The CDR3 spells CASSLAVNPWTGELFF. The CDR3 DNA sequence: TGTGCCAGCAGCTTGGCGGTTAATCCGTGGACCGGGGAGCTGTTTTTT.

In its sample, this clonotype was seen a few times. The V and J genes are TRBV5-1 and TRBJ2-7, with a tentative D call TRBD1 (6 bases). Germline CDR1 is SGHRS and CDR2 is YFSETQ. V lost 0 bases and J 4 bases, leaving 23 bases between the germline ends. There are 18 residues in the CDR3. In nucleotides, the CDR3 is TGCGCCAGCAGCTTGGCTAAGCCGGGACACCAGGAAAGGTACGAGCAGTACTTC. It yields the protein CASSLAKPGHQERYEQYF.

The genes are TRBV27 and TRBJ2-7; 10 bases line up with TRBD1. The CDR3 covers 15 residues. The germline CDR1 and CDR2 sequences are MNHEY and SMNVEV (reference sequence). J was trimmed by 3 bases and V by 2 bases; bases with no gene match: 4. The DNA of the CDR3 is TGTGCCAGCAGTTTAAACGGACAGGGGGACTACGAGCAGTACTTC. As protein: CASSLNGQGDYEQYF.

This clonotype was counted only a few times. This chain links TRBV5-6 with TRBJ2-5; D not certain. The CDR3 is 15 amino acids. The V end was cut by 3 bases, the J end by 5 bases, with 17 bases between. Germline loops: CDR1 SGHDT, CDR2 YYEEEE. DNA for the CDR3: TGTGCCAGCAGCTCGTTTAACGTGGTCTTGGAGACCCAGTACTTC. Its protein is CASSSFNVVLETQYF.

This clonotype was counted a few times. CDR3 region: CASSPGNSPLHF. DNA of the CDR3: TGTGCCAGCAGCCCGGGGAACTCACCCCTCCACTTT. The chain recombines TRBV9 with TRBJ1-6; D gene ambiguous. The germline V gene has CDR1 SGDLS and CDR2 YYNGEE. Trimming removed 4 bases at V and 10 bases at J, with 9 bases between. This CDR3 contains 12 residues.